This T cell receptor (beta chain) was documented in a study of early T cells in non-severe SARS-CoV-2 infection. Study background: Alpha and beta chains were unpaired, from unsorted whole-blood bulk RNA.

Ten or more counts support this clonotype. The antigen remains unidentified. Individual cDNA molecules were tagged with unique molecular identifiers, the study reported. Each CDR3 protein gets one entry after TCRdb re-called the 5' RACE reads with MiXCR. The sample includes about 86,000 distinct CDR3 sequences, over 13% of them seen just once. CDR1 SGHDN and CDR2 FVKESK come from the germline V gene. The V end was cut by 7 bases, the J end by 1 base, with 16 bases between. The CDR3 covers 16 residues. Points from the study as a whole: Reliance on VDJdb matching favored anti-spike CD8 responses; private and CD4 specificities were missed.

What was sequenced was whole blood. The J gene is TRBJ2-2, the V gene TRBV14, with D perhaps TRBD2 (7 bases). This TCR was recovered from an adult who was a healthcare worker with PCR-confirmed SARS-CoV-2 infection or an uninfected control (not recorded which). DNA for the CDR3: TGTGCCAGCACCCAGGGGCTAGCGGTGAACACCGGGGAGCTGTTTTTT. Translating gives CASTQGLAVNTGELFF.